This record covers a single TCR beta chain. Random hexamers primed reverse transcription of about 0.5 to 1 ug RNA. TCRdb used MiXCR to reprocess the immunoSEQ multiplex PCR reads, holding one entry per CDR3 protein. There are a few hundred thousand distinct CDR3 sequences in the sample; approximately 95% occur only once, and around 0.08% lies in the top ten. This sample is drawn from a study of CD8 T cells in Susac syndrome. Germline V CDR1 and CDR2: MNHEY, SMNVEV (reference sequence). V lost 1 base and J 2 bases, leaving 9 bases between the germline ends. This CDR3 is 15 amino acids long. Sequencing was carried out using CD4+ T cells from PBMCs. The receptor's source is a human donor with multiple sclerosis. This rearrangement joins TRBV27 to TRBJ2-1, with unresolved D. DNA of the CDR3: TGTGCCAGCAGTTTATTGGGCAGGACCTACAATGAGCAGTTCTTC. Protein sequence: CASSLLGRTYNEQFF.